This T cell receptor beta chain was captured in a study of cytomegalovirus exposure and HLA in healthy donors (TCRdb year 2017). Study-wide context: The 650 to 800 repertoires of the first cohort and the roughly 120 validation repertoires were produced on the same platform, according to a later analysis. The study was designed to test whether signatures of past pathogen exposure could be identified by cataloging public T cell receptors. A separate validation cohort of over 95 different subjects was used in addition to the approximately 670-subject first cohort. To predict cytomegalovirus infection status, the study brought together high-throughput TCR immunosequencing, statistical association of individual TCRs with disease status, and machine learning. General study outcomes and caveats: In both the original and validation cohorts, the classifier was reported to diagnose cytomegalovirus status with high specificity and sensitivity. Most TCR sequences were seen in very few donors, while some public TCRs were found in many individuals. In vitro tests confirmed that a few of the cytomegalovirus-associated TCR beta chains recognize cytomegalovirus antigens. The authors suggested that the approach could potentially be generalized to other disease states and immunological phenotypes. All 120 or so repertoires were used to score co-occurrence in the validation cohort in a later analysis, because that analysis had no HLA typing for the cohort. The study listed over 150 TCR beta chains as associated with cytomegalovirus. Subsequent analysis determined that TCRs grouped into clusters in the first cohort also showed a tendency toward co-occurrence across the 120 or so validation repertoires, and roughly 95% of cluster scores exceeded 0.

The donors belonged to the validation cohort of under 150 subjects, which was separate from the roughly 700-subject first cohort. Comment on this clone: The specificity of this receptor is unknown. No base-level quality is on record; no much larger clone is a single base apart.

The V end loses 4 bases and the J end loses 9 bases, and a stretch of 10 bases separates them. CDR1 and CDR2 are drawn from the germline V gene: MDHEN, SYDVKM. The cysteine opens and the phenylalanine closes a CDR3 of 12 amino acids. The retained sequence is limited to the CDR3, 36 bases, with the frame set at the first base. Preparation of the library involved the immunoSEQ multiplex PCR assay. As for the authors' bioinformatics: To diagnose cytomegalovirus status from the catalog of TCR beta chain sequences, a statistical classification framework was built. TCRdb limited this immuneACCESS table to in-frame rearrangements with V and J called. A share of clones is missing; checked studies link under half to unresolved V genes, and the rest is unexplained. Clonal size and the V and J genes are those of that table, whereas D and trimming came from the DNA. Counted in this sample were fewer than 250,000 clones; approximately 88% of them appeared once. Of the sample, more than 13% is held by the ten largest clones.

The sequence links TRBV28 to TRBJ2-1; perhaps TRBD2 is the D gene, with 5 bases matching. Sequencing used PBMCs. The receptor was derived from a woman under 40 in good health and CMV-seropositive. The bases are TGTGCCAGCAGTTCGGGGTCTACTGAGCAGTTCTTC. This yields the protein CASSSGSTEQFF.